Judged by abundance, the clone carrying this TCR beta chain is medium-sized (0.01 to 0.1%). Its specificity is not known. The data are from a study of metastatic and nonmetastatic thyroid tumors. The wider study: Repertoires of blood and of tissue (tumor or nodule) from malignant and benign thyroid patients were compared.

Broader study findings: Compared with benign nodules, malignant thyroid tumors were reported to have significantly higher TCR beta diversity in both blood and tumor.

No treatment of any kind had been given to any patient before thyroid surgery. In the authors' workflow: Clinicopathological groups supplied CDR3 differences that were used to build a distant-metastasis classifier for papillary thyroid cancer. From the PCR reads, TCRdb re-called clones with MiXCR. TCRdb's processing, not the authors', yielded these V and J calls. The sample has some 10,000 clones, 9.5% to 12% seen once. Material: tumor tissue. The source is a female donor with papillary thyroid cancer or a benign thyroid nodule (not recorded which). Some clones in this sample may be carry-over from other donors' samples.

The CDR3 loop is CASSRLGEAFF. The CDR3 DNA follows: TGTGCCAGCAGTAGGCTCGGTGAAGCTTTCTTT. The V and J genes are TRBV28 and TRBJ1-1, with D hard to call. Trimming pared 5 bases from V and 7 bases from J, leaving 8 bases between. This CDR3 has 11 amino acids. Germline lookup yields CDR1 MDHEN and CDR2 SYDVKM.